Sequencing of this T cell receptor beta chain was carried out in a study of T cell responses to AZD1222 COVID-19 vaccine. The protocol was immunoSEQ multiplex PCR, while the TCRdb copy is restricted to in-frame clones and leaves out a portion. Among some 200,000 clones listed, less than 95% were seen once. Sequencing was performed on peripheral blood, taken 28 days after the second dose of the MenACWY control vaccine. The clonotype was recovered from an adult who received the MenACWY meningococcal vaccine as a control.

As DNA, the CDR3 is TGCAGCGGGGGGGACAGGGGCCCCTACGAGCAGTACTTC. This encodes CSGGDRGPYEQYF. This rearrangement joins TRBV29-1 to TRBJ2-7; 10 positions agree with TRBD1. V trimming: 7 bases; J trimming: 2 bases; junction bases outside the gene matches: 5. The CDR3 sequence is 13 residues long. CDR1 is SQVTM, CDR2 ANQGSEA, per germline.